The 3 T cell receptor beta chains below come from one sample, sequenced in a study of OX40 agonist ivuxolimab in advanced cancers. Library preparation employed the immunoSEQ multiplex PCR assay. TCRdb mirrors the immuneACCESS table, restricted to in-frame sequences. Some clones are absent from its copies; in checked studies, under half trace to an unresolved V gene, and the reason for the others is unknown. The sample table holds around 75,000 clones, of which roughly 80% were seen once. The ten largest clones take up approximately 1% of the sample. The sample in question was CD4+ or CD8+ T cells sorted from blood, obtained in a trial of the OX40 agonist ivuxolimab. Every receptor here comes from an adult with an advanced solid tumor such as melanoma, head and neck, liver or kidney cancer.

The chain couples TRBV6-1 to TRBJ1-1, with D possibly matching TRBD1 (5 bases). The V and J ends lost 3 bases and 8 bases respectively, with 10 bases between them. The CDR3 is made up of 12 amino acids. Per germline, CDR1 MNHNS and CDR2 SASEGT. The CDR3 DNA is TGTGCCAGCAGTGATCAGGGTTGGGAAGCTTTCTTT. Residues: CASSDQGWEAFF.

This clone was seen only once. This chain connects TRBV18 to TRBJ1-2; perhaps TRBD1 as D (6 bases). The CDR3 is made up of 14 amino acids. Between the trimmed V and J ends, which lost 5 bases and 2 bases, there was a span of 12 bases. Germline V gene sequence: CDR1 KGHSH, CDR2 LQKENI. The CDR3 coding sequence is TGTGCCAGCTCATCCTCGACAGGAAACTATGGCTACACCTTC. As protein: CASSSSTGNYGYTF.

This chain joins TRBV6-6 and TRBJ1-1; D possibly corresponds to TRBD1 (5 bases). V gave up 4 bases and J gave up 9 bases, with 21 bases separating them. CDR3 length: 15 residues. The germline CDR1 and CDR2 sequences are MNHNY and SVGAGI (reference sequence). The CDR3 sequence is CASSSPTSSGAQAFF. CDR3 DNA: TGTGCCAGCAGTTCACCAACCTCTTCCGGGGCGCAAGCTTTCTTT.